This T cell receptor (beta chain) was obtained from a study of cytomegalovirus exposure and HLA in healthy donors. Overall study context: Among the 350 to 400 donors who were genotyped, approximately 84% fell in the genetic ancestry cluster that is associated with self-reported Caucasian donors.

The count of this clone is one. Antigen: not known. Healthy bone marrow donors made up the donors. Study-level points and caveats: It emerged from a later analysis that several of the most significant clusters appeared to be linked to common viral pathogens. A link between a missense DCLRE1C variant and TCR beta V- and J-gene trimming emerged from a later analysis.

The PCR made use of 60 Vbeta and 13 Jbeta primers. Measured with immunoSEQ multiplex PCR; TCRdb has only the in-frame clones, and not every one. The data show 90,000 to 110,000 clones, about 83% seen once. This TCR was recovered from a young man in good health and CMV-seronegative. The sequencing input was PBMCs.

In DNA, the CDR3 is TGCGCCAGCAGCCGAGGGACAGGGAAGGATTCACCCCTCCACTTT. Its translation is CASSRGTGKDSPLHF. This chain uses TRBV4-1 with TRBJ1-6; 9 nucleotides agree with TRBD1. Trimming cost V 4 bases and J 8 bases; bases outside gene matches: 6. From germline, CDR1 is MGHRA and CDR2 YSYEKL. The CDR3 totals 15 residues.